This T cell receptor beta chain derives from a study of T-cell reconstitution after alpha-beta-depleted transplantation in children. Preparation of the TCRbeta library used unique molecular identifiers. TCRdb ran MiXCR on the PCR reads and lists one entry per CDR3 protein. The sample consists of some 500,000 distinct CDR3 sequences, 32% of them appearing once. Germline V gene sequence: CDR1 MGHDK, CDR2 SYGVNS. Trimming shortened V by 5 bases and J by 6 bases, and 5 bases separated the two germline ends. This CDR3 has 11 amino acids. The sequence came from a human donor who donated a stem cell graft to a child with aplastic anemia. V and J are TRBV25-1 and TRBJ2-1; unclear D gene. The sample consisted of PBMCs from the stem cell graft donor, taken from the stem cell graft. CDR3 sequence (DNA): TGTGCCAGCAGTAACCCCAATGAGCAGTTCTTC. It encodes CASSNPNEQFF.